The next 14 T cell receptor beta chains were all read from a single sample in a study of cytomegalovirus exposure and HLA in healthy donors. It was with 60 Vbeta and 13 Jbeta primers that the PCR ran. Repertoires were generated with immunoSEQ multiplex PCR, while TCRdb's copy carries only in-frame clones and drops some. Of about 160,000 clones in the sample, almost 80% were seen once. Sequencing was done on a sample of PBMCs. The receptor source for this set is a man aged 25 to 40 in good health and CMV-seronegative.

The chain employs TRBV10-3 and TRBJ2-7; 8 nucleotides align to TRBD1. V shed 11 bases, J shed 4 bases, and the junction held 13 bases outside the gene matches. This CDR3 is built from 14 residues. Germline-derived CDR1 and CDR2 are ENHRY and SYGVKD. Written as DNA, the CDR3 is TGTGCCGCAGATACCGGGACAGGAGCATACGAGCAGTACTTC. Its translation: CAADTGTGAYEQYF.

The chain links TRBV6-5 to TRBJ2-7, with D hard to call. Between the trimmed V and J ends, which lost 8 bases and 5 bases, there was a span of 13 bases. Per the germline V gene, CDR1 is MNHEY and CDR2 is SVGAGI. The CDR3 extends over 12 amino acids. CDR3 region: CASRQWSHEQYF. The DNA for the CDR3 is TGTGCCAGCCGCCAATGGAGCCACGAGCAGTACTTC.

This chain connects TRBV4-3 to TRBJ1-2; D is possibly TRBD1 (5 bases). From germline, CDR1 is LGHNA and CDR2 YSLEER. CDR3 length: 18 residues. V lost 3 bases and J lost 5, with 25 bases in between. CDR3: CASSHSPDRASLNYGYTF. The CDR3 DNA is TGCGCCAGCAGCCATTCACCCGACAGAGCGTCACTAAATTATGGCTACACCTTC.

This rearrangement joins TRBV18 to TRBJ1-5, with D unclear. This CDR3 is 14 amino acids long. Germline CDR1 KGHSH, CDR2 LQKENI. Deletions cut 3 bases from V and 3 bases from J, with 9 bases between. The CDR3 DNA sequence: TGTGCCAGCTCACCTGAGCGACTCAATCAGCCCCAGCATTTT. This sequence encodes CASSPERLNQPQHF.

The chain uses TRBV19 and TRBJ2-5; TRBD2 matches 10 bases. Germline V gene data show CDR1 as LNHDA and CDR2 as SQIVND (reference sequence). The CDR3 consists of 14 residues. Unmatched junction bases numbered 4, after V lost 4 bases and J lost 5 bases. The CDR3 protein is CASSKREGLETQYF. The CDR3 DNA follows: TGTGCCAGTAGTAAGCGGGAGGGCCTCGAGACCCAGTACTTC. Filled out from reference TRBV19 and TRBJ2-5, the complete variable domain reads DGGITQSPKYLFRKEGQNVTLSCEQNLNHDAMYWYRQDPGQGLRLIYYSQIVNDFQKGDIAEGYSVSREKKESFPLTVTSAQKNPTAFYLCASSKREGLETQYFGPGTRLLVL.

The V gene is TRBV5-1, the J gene TRBJ2-3; 7 bases are a match to TRBD2. V lost 6 bases and J lost 4; bases outside the gene matches: 5. Germline lookup yields CDR1 SGHRS and CDR2 YFSETQ. The CDR3 totals 13 residues. CDR3 DNA: TGCGCCAGCAATCGGGGGAGGGCAGATACGCAGTATTTT. Translation: CASNRGRADTQYF.

The V gene is TRBV27, the J gene TRBJ2-7; 7 bases are a match to TRBD1. V gave up 6 bases and J gave up 2 bases; unmatched junction bases: 4. The CDR3 loop spans 13 amino acids. Germline V gives CDR1 MNHEY, CDR2 SMNVEV (reference sequence). The CDR3 here is CASRQGHPYEQYF. The CDR3 coding sequence is TGTGCCAGCAGACAGGGGCACCCCTACGAGCAGTACTTC.

The rearrangement links TRBV11-2 to TRBJ1-1; D is perhaps TRBD1 (5 bases). The CDR3 extends over 16 amino acids. Germline V gene lookup returns CDR1 SGHAT and CDR2 FQNNGV. V lost 4 bases, J lost 5 bases, and 20 bases lay in between. The CDR3 DNA is TGTGCCAGCAGCTCCGTGGGGGGTCGGGTTTATACTGAAGCTTTCTTT. Its protein is CASSSVGGRVYTEAFF.

This clone was counted a few times. The rearrangement uses TRBV27 and TRBJ1-5; D unclear. The CDR3 runs 15 residues. Deletions cut 5 bases from V and 0 bases from J, with 11 bases between. CDR1 and CDR2 (germline): MNHEY, SMNVEV (reference sequence). CDR3: CASSLEAYSNQPQHF. In nucleotides, the CDR3 is TGTGCCAGCAGTCTGGAGGCGTATAGCAATCAGCCCCAGCATTTT.

This chain links TRBV7-9 with TRBJ2-3; perhaps TRBD1 as D (6 bases). The germline V gene has CDR1 SEHNR and CDR2 FQNEAQ (reference sequence). Trimming removed 5 bases from V and 0 bases from J, with 12 bases in between. The CDR3 length is 15 residues. CDR3 nucleotide sequence: TGTGCCAGCAGCCGAACAGGGAAGAGCACAGATACGCAGTATTTT. Its translation: CASSRTGKSTDTQYF.

V is TRBV18 and J is TRBJ2-1; tentative D call: TRBD1 (7 bases). CDR1 is KGHSH and CDR2 is LQKENI in the germline V gene. The CDR3 spans 13 residues. Trimming removed 5 bases at V and 13 bases at J, with 18 bases between. The CDR3 reads CASSAGQRRDQFF. Written as DNA, the CDR3 is TGTGCCAGCTCAGCGGGACAGCGGAGGGACCAGTTCTTC.

This sequence joins TRBV5-1 and TRBJ2-3; TRBD2 matches 7 bases. The CDR3 runs 15 residues. Germline CDR1 reads SGHRS; CDR2 reads YFSETQ. V lost 3 bases and J lost 6; bases outside the gene matches: 10. CDR3 residues: CASSYGGVAVDTQYF. The DNA for the CDR3 is TGCGCCAGCAGCTATGGGGGGGTAGCGGTGGATACGCAGTATTTT.

The V gene is TRBV19, the J gene TRBJ1-1; D ambiguous. V was shortened by 6 bases and J by 6 bases, with 14 bases between the two germline ends. The CDR3 has 13 amino acids. The germline CDR1 and CDR2 sequences are LNHDA and SQIVND (reference sequence). The CDR3 nucleotides read TGTGCCAGTAGCCGTGAGGGTGGCCCTGAAGCTTTCTTT. Translation: CASSREGGPEAFF.

On this clone itself: The sample carries other DNA sequences with the same CDR3. The chain employs TRBV6-5 and TRBJ1-1; 9 bases align to TRBD1. CDR1 is MNHEY, CDR2 SVGAGI, per germline. The CDR3 sequence is 14 residues long. The CDR3 sequence: CASLTWTGDTEAFF. Here the CDR3 DNA reads TGTGCTAGCCTCACCTGGACAGGGGACACTGAAGCTTTCTTT.